The 29 T cell receptor beta chains below all came from one sample that was sequenced in a study of vaccination and CD4 T cells after COVID-19. Their recognized antigens are unknown. Sequencing of DNA taken from cultured CD4+ T cells relied on the Oncomine TCR Beta short-read assay. One entry per CDR3 protein results from TCRdb running MiXCR on the PCR reads. Of about 12,000 distinct CDR3 sequences in the sample, about two thirds are singletons; the top ten hold roughly 10%. Treatment noted: approximately nine-day PBMC culture with coronavirus spike peptide pools or control peptides (ViraFEST assay). Sequenced sample: CD4+ T cells from blood, cultured in vitro. The source is a human donor who had recovered from COVID-19.

A few counts support this clonotype. The CDR3 here is CASSLLSSGTRNTDTQYF. Here the CDR3 DNA reads TGTGCCAGCAGCTTACTATCCTCCGGGACCCGAAACACAGATACGCAGTATTTT. The chain joins TRBV7-8 to TRBJ2-3; D possibly uses TRBD1 or TRBD2 (5 bases each). In germline, CDR1 is SGHVS, CDR2 FQNEAQ. V was shortened by 2 bases and J by 2 bases, with 20 bases between the two germline ends. This CDR3 has 18 amino acids.

The V call is TRBV10-3, the J call TRBJ1-2; 7 nucleotides line up with TRBD1. The CDR3 is 13 amino acids. From germline, CDR1 is ENHRY and CDR2 SYGVKD. The J segment lost 2 bases and the V segment lost 8 bases, leaving 5 bases of the junction unmatched. DNA of the CDR3: TGTGCCATCGCTGAGGGACAGAACTATGGCTACACCTTC. Translated, it gives CAIAEGQNYGYTF.

This chain uses TRBV27 with TRBJ1-5; a possible D gene is TRBD1 (6 bases). V lost 9 bases and J 3 bases, leaving 15 bases between the germline ends. The CDR3 has 14 residues. Per germline, CDR1 MNHEY and CDR2 SMNVEV (reference sequence). The CDR3 DNA reads TGTGCCAGTCCTACGGACAGCCACAATCAGCCCCAGCATTTT. Translating gives CASPTDSHNQPQHF.

The chain uses TRBV7-3 and TRBJ1-3; D remains ambiguous. The CDR3 runs 13 residues. Germline loops: CDR1 SGHTA, CDR2 FQGTGA. V lost 6 bases, J lost 1 base, and 7 bases lay in between. CDR3 sequence: CASSRSSGNTIYF. Written as DNA, the CDR3 is TGTGCCAGCAGTCGCTCTTCTGGAAACACCATATATTTT.

The chain uses TRBV6-1 and TRBJ1-2; D unclear. The CDR3 covers 13 residues. Per germline, CDR1 MNHNS and CDR2 SASEGT. Trimming took 6 bases from V and 6 from J, leaving 14 bases between them. The CDR3 DNA reads as TGTGCCAGCAGGCCGGGAGGAAGGGATGGCTACACCTTC. Translation gives CASRPGGRDGYTF.

The V call is TRBV28, the J call TRBJ1-2; D unclear. Germline V lookup: CDR1 MDHEN, CDR2 SYDVKM. With 6 bases removed from V and 5 bases from J, the gap between germline ends came to 16 bases. This CDR3 region has 14 residues. CDR3 nucleotides: TGTGCCAGCAGGAGAAGGCAGAGAGTGTATGGCTACACCTTC. It codes for CASRRRQRVYGYTF.

The CDR3 loop reads CASSEGHYGGYTF. The CDR3 bases are TGTGCCAGCAGTGAGGGCCACTATGGGGGCTACACCTTC. This sequence joins TRBV6-1 and TRBJ1-2, with D hard to call. The length of the CDR3 is 13 residues. V shed 3 bases and J shed 8 bases, with 13 bases lying between them. CDR1 and CDR2 (germline): MNHNS, SASEGT.

About this clonotype: At one of its ends the junction is not consistent with the germline gene, which may arise from a read error. The rearrangement links TRBV6-1 to TRBJ1-1; D call uncertain. CDR1 is MNHNS and CDR2 is SASEGT in the germline V gene. This CDR3 has 11 amino acids. The CDR3 is CASREGFEAFF. The CDR3 DNA follows: TGTGCCAGCAGGGAAGGGTTCGAAGCTTTCTTT.

Only a few counts were recorded for this clonotype. The gene calls are TRBV12-3 or TRBV12-4 and TRBJ1-1; D gene unclear. This CDR3 is 12 amino acids long. The germline V and J ends were trimmed by 6 bases and 7 bases, with 12 bases remaining between them. CDR3 in amino acids: CASSAPGGEAFF. DNA of the CDR3: TGTGCCAGCAGCGCCCCCGGCGGTGAAGCTTTCTTT.

V and J are TRBV10-2 and TRBJ2-7; D remains unclear. Between the trimmed V and J ends, which lost 2 bases and 7 bases, there was a span of 15 bases. Germline CDR1 and CDR2: WSHSY and SAAADI. The CDR3 is 14 residues long. In nucleotides, the CDR3 is TGCGCCAGCAGTGAGGGATGGGTAGGTGATGAGCAGTACTTC. This encodes CASSEGWVGDEQYF.

V usage is TRBV10-3 and J usage is TRBJ1-5; a possible D gene is TRBD1 (5 bases). Trimming pared 10 bases from V and 2 bases from J, leaving 15 bases between. This CDR3 is built from 14 residues. From germline, CDR1 is ENHRY and CDR2 SYGVKD. The CDR3 DNA reads as TGTGCCAGGAAGGGGAGGGGTGGCAATCAGCCCCAGCATTTT. Its protein is CARKGRGGNQPQHF.

This clonotype has a handful of counts. V gene TRBV28 combines with J gene TRBJ1-6, with TRBD1 matching 10 bases. Trimming at V came to 4 bases and at J to 7 bases, leaving 4 bases not matched to a gene. CDR3 size: 15 residues. Germline CDR1 MDHEN, CDR2 SYDVKM. CDR3: CASSYPDRGNSPLHF. The CDR3 region has the DNA TGTGCCAGCAGTTATCCGGACAGGGGGAATTCACCCCTCCACTTT.

The chain combines TRBV19 with TRBJ2-7, with D tentatively TRBD2 (6 bases). V was shortened by 4 bases and J by 3 bases, with 16 bases between the two germline ends. Germline lookup yields CDR1 LNHDA and CDR2 SQIVND (reference sequence). CDR3 length equals 15 residues. CDR3 protein: CASSTSGTGDYEQYF. DNA of the CDR3: TGTGCCAGTAGTACCTCCGGGACGGGAGACTACGAGCAGTACTTC.

DNA of the CDR3: TGTGCCAGCTCCCCTCCGGGACATGGGACCGGGGAGCTGTTTTTT. Amino acid sequence: CASSPPGHGTGELFF. V usage is TRBV18 and J usage is TRBJ2-2; D is perhaps TRBD1 (6 bases). The CDR3 is 15 residues long. The germline CDR1 and CDR2 sequences are KGHSH and LQKENI. With 6 bases removed from V and 5 bases from J, the gap between germline ends came to 16 bases.

In this sample, this clonotype turned up a few times. This chain links TRBV11-2 with TRBJ1-2; D is uncertain. The V end was cut by 0 bases, the J end by 4 bases, with 9 bases between. The CDR3 has 14 amino acids. In germline, CDR1 is SGHAT, CDR2 FQNNGV. The CDR3 nucleotides read TGTGCCAGCAGCTTAGATCACCAGGTCTATGGCTACACCTTC. As protein: CASSLDHQVYGYTF.

This clonotype was found once. The chain couples TRBV11-2 to TRBJ1-2, with D maybe TRBD1 (6 bases). Germline V gene data show CDR1 as SGHAT and CDR2 as FQNNGV. This CDR3 has 14 amino acids. The V and J ends lost 5 bases and 6 bases respectively, with 16 bases between them. CDR3 protein: CASSVTGPLNGYTF. The CDR3 coding sequence is TGTGCCAGCAGCGTCACAGGGCCCCTCAATGGCTACACCTTC.

The chain links TRBV27 to TRBJ2-7, with D possibly matching TRBD2 (7 bases). This CDR3 spans 19 amino acids. The germline V gene encodes CDR1 MNHEY and CDR2 SMNVEV (reference sequence). V was trimmed by 6 bases and J by 6 bases, leaving 33 bases between them. This CDR3 reads CASSRQVSGDGRGVGEQYF. CDR3 coding DNA: TGTGCCAGCAGCCGACAGGTATCAGGGGACGGCCGGGGGGTTGGCGAGCAGTACTTC.

The rearrangement uses TRBV6-1 and TRBJ2-2, with D unresolved. CDR3 length: 14 amino acids. Germline lookup yields CDR1 MNHNS and CDR2 SASEGT. V lost 7 bases to trimming and J lost 0 bases, with 9 bases between them. CDR3 sequence reads: CASIPGTNTGELFF. The CDR3 DNA reads as TGTGCCAGCATCCCAGGAACGAACACCGGGGAGCTGTTTTTT.

The chain couples TRBV19 to TRBJ2-4; perhaps D is TRBD1 or TRBD2 (6 bases each). Deletions cut 8 bases from V and 6 bases from J, with 17 bases between. The CDR3 runs 14 residues. CDR1 and CDR2 (germline): LNHDA, SQIVND (reference sequence). CDR3: CASVGGAGGNIQYF. CDR3 bases: TGTGCCAGTGTCGGGGGCGCCGGCGGAAACATTCAGTACTTC.

The gene calls are TRBV7-2 and TRBJ1-5; TRBD1 aligns across 7 bases. V lost 4 bases and J lost 6; bases outside the gene matches: 6. Germline loops: CDR1 SGHTA, CDR2 FQGNSA. The CDR3 runs 14 residues. CDR3 amino acids: CASSSTAGGQPQHF. For the CDR3, the DNA is TGTGCCAGCAGCTCCACGGCAGGGGGTCAGCCCCAGCATTTT.

This clonotype was counted only a few times. This chain connects TRBV19 to TRBJ2-3; 8 bases agree with TRBD2. The CDR3 is made up of 14 amino acids. CDR1 and CDR2 (germline): LNHDA, SQIVND (reference sequence). With V trimmed by 4 bases and J by 5 bases, 5 bases remained unmatched. The CDR3 coding sequence is TGTGCCAGTAGTAAGGGACTAGGGGTAGATACGCAGTATTTT. Its protein product is CASSKGLGVDTQYF.

The chain is built from TRBV5-6 and TRBJ1-6, with D possibly being TRBD1 (5 bases). This CDR3 contains 15 residues. Trimming left V 0 bases short and J 6 bases short, with 10 bases between. Per the germline V gene, CDR1 is SGHDT and CDR2 is YYEEEE. The CDR3 loop is CASSLEGYSNSPLHF. CDR3 nucleotides: TGTGCCAGCAGCTTGGAGGGGTACTCTAATTCACCCCTCCACTTT.

J is TRBJ2-3 and V is TRBV7-2; D uncertain. The CDR3 totals 13 residues. The germline V and J ends were trimmed by 5 bases and 4 bases, with 10 bases remaining between them. Looked up from germline, CDR1 is SGHTA and CDR2 is FQGNSA. CDR3 region: CASSVMGPDTQYF. CDR3 sequence (DNA): TGTGCCAGCAGCGTGATGGGTCCAGATACGCAGTATTTT.

This sequence joins TRBV7-9 and TRBJ2-3; TRBD2 aligns across 11 bases. This CDR3 is 16 amino acids long. Germline V lookup: CDR1 SEHNR, CDR2 FQNEAQ (reference sequence). J was trimmed by 4 bases and V by 2 bases; bases with no gene match: 5. The CDR3 protein is CASSLPGLAVSDTQYF. As DNA, the CDR3 is TGTGCCAGCAGCTTACCGGGACTAGCGGTATCAGATACGCAGTATTTT.

This chain joins TRBV6-1 and TRBJ1-2; D remains unclear. CDR1 and CDR2 (germline): MNHNS, SASEGT. V lost 6 bases, J lost 0 bases, and 8 bases lay in between. This CDR3 is 13 amino acids long. The CDR3, as DNA: TGTGCCAGCAGCCCGGCACCTAACTATGGCTACACCTTC. This gives the protein CASSPAPNYGYTF.

V usage is TRBV7-9 and J usage is TRBJ2-2, with D perhaps matching TRBD2 (7 bases). The CDR3 loop spans 16 amino acids. The germline V and J ends were trimmed by 8 bases and 1 base, with 17 bases remaining between them. Germline V gives CDR1 SEHNR, CDR2 FQNEAQ (reference sequence). This chain's CDR3 is CASHPGAGENTGELFF. DNA of the CDR3: TGTGCCAGCCACCCGGGGGCGGGGGAGAACACCGGGGAGCTGTTTTTT.

The chain has TRBV5-8 and TRBJ1-5; D is possibly TRBD1 (5 bases). CDR3 size: 15 residues. The V gene lost 4 bases and the J gene lost 0 bases, with 11 bases spanning the gap. Germline CDR1 SGHTS, CDR2 YDEGEE. CDR3 in amino acids: CASSTGRTSNQPQHF. Here the CDR3 DNA reads TGTGCCAGCAGCACAGGACGGACTAGCAATCAGCCCCAGCATTTT. Full variable domain (outside the CDR3, taken from reference TRBV5-8 and TRBJ1-5): EAGVTQSPTHLIKTRGQQATLRCSPISGHTSVYWYQQALGLGLQFLLWYDEGEERNRGNFPPRFSGRQFPNYSSELNVNALELEDSALYLCASSTGRTSNQPQHFGDGTRLSIL.

This chain joins TRBV25-1 and TRBJ1-4, with D maybe TRBD1 (6 bases). Trimming took 5 bases from V and 7 from J, leaving 14 bases between them. The germline V gene has CDR1 MGHDK and CDR2 SYGVNS. The CDR3 is made up of 14 amino acids. Here the CDR3 DNA reads TGTGCCAGCAGTTCCGGGGGCCTAACTGAAAAACTGTTTTTT. This translates into CASSSGGLTEKLFF. The complete variable domain, with remaining parts taken from reference TRBV25-1 and TRBJ1-4, reads EADIYQTPRYLVIGTGKKITLECSQTMGHDKMYWYQQDPGMELHLIHYSYGVNSTEKGDLSSESTVSRIRTEHFPLTLESARPSHTSQYLCASSSGGLTEKLFFGSGTQLSVL.

V gene TRBV19 combines with J gene TRBJ2-5; the match to TRBD2 covers 9 bases. Germline-derived CDR1 and CDR2 are LNHDA and SQIVND (reference sequence). The CDR3 runs 15 residues. J gave up 5 bases and V 1 base, and 5 bases lay outside the gene matches. In DNA, the CDR3 is TGTGCCAGTAGTATAGCGGCGGGAGGGCGTGAGACCCAGTACTTC. It codes for CASSIAAGGRETQYF.